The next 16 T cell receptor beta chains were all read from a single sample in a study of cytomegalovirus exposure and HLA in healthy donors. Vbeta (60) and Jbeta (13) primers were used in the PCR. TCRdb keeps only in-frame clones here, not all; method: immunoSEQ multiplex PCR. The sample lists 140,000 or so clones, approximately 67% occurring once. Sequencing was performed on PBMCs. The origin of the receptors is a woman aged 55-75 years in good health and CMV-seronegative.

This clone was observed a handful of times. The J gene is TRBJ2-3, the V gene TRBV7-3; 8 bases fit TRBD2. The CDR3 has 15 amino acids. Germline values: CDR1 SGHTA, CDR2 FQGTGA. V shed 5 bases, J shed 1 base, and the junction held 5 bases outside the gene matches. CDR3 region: CASSPGGPGTDTQYF. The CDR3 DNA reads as TGTGCCAGCAGCCCGGGGGGGCCGGGCACAGATACGCAGTATTTT.

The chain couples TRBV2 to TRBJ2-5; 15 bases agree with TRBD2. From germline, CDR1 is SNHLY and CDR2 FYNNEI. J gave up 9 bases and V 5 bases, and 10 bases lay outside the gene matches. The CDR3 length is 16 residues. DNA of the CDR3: TGTGCCAGCAGTAAGAGGACTAGCGGGGGGGTTACGGCCCAGTACTTC. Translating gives CASSKRTSGGVTAQYF.

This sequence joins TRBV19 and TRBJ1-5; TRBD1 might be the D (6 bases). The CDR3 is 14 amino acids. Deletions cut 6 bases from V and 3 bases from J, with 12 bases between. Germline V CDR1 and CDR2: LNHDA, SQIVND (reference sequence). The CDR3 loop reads CASSQQGLNQPQHF. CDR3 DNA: TGTGCCAGTAGCCAACAGGGCCTCAATCAGCCCCAGCATTTT.

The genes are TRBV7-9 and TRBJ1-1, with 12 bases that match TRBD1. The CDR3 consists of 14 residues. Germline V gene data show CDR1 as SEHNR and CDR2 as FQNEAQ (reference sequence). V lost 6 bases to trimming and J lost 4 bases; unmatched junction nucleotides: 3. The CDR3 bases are TGTGCCAGCAGGATGGGACAGGGGGCCACTGAAGCTTTCTTT. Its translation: CASRMGQGATEAFF.

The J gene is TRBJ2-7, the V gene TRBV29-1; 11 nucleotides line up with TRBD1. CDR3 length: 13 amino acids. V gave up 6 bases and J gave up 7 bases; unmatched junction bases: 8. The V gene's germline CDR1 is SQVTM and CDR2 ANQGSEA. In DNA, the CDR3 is TGCAGCGTCGACGGACAGGGGGCACAGGAGCAGTACTTC. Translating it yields CSVDGQGAQEQYF.

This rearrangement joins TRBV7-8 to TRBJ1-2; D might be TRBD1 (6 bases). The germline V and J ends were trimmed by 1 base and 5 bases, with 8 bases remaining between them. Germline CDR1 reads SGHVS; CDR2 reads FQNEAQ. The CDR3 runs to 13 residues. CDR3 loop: CASSLEQGYGYTF. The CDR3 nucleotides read TGTGCCAGCAGCTTAGAACAGGGATATGGCTACACCTTC.

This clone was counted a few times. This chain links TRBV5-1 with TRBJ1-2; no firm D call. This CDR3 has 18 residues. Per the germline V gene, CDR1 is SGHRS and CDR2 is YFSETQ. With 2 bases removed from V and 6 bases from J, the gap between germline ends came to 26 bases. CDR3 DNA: TGCGCCAGCAGCTTCGAACCTTTAGGACTCGGAGGGTACGATGGCTACACCTTC. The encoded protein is CASSFEPLGLGGYDGYTF.

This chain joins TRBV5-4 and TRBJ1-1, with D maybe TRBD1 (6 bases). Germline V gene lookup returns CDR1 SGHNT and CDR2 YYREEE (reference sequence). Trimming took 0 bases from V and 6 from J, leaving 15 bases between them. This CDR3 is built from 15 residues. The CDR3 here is CASSLVVGGGPEAFF. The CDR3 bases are TGTGCCAGCAGCTTGGTCGTAGGTGGGGGCCCTGAAGCTTTCTTT.

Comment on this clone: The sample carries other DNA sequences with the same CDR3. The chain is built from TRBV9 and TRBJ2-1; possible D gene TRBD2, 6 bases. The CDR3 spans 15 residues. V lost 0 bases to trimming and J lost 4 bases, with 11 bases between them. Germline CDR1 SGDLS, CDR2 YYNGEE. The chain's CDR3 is CASSVEGLGYNEQFF. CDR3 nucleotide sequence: TGTGCCAGCAGCGTAGAGGGACTGGGTTACAATGAGCAGTTCTTC.

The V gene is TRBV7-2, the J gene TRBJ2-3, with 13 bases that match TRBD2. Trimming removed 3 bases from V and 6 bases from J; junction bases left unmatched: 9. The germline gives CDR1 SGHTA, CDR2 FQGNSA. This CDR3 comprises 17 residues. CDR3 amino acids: CASSFSGTSGTGDTQYF. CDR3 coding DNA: TGTGCCAGCAGCTTCTCCGGGACTAGCGGGACGGGGGATACGCAGTATTTT. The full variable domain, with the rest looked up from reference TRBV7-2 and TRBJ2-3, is GAGVSQSPSNKVTEKGKDVELRCDPISGHTALYWYRQSLGQGLEFLIYFQGNSAPDKSGLPSDRFSAERTGGSVSTLTIQRTQQEDSAVYLCASSFSGTSGTGDTQYFGPGTRLTVL.

The CDR3 nucleotides read TGTGCCAGCAGCGTAGCCCCGACAGGGGTGAACACTGAAGCTTTCTTT. Encoded protein: CASSVAPTGVNTEAFF. The chain recombines TRBV9 with TRBJ1-1, with 8 bases that match TRBD1. The CDR3 extends over 16 amino acids. The V and J ends lost 0 bases and 0 bases, in that order; junction bases with no gene match: 4. Germline CDR1 reads SGDLS; CDR2 reads YYNGEE.

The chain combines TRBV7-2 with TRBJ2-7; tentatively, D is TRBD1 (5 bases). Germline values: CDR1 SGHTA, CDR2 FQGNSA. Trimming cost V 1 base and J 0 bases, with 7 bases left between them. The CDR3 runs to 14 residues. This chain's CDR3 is CASSLDRSSYEQYF. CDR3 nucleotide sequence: TGTGCCAGCAGCTTAGACAGGAGCTCCTACGAGCAGTACTTC.

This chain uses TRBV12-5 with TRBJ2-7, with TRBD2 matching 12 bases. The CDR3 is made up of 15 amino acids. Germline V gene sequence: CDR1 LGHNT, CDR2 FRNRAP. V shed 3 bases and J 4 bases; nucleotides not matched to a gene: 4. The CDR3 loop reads CASGLASGGVYEQYF. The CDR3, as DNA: TGTGCTAGTGGTTTAGCTAGCGGGGGGGTTTACGAGCAGTACTTC.

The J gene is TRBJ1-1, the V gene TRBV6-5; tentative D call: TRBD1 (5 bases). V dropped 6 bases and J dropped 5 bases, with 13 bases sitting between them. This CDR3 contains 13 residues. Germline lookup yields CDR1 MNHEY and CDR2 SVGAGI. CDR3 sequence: CASSRVGGTEAFF. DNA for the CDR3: TGTGCCAGCAGCAGGGTCGGGGGAACTGAAGCTTTCTTT.

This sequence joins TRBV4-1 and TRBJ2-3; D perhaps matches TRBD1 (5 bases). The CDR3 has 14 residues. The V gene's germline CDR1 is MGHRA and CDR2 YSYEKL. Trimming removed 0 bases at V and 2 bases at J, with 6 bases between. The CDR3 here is CASSQEGATDTQYF. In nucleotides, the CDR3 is TGCGCCAGCAGCCAAGAAGGGGCCACAGATACGCAGTATTTT.

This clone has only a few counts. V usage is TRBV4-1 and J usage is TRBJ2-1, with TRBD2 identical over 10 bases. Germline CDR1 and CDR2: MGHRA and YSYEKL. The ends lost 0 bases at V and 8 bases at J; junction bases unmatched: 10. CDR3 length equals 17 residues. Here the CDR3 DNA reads TGCGCCAGCAGCCAAGATTCAACTAGCGGGAAAAGGGATGAGCAGTTCTTC. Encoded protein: CASSQDSTSGKRDEQFF.